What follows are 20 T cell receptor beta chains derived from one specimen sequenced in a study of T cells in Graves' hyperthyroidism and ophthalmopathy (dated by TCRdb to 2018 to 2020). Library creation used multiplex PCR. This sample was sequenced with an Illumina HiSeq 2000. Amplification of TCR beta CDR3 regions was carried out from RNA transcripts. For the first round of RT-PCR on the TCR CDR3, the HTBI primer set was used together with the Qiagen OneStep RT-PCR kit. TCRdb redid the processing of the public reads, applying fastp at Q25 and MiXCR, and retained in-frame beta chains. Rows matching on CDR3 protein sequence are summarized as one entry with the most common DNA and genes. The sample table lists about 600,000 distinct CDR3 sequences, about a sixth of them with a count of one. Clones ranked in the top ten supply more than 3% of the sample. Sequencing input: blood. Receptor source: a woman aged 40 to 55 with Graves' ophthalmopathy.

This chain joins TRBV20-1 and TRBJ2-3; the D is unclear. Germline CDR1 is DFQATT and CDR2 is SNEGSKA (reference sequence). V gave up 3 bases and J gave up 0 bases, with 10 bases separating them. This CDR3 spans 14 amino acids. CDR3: CSASDFGSTDTQYF. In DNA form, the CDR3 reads TGCAGTGCTAGTGATTTCGGTAGCACAGATACGCAGTATTTT.

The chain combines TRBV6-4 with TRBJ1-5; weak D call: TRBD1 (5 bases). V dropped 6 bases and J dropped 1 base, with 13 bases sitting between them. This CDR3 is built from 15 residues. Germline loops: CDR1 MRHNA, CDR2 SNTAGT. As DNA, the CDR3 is TGTGCCAGCAGAAACGAGGGGTGGAGCAATCAGCCCCAGCATTTT. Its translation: CASRNEGWSNQPQHF.

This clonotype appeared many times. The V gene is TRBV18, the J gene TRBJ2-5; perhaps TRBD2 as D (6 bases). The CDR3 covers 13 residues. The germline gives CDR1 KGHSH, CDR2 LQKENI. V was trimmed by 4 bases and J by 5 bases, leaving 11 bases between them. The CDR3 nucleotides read TGTGCCAGCTCACGGGACTTCTTGGAGACCCAGTACTTC. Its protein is CASSRDFLETQYF.

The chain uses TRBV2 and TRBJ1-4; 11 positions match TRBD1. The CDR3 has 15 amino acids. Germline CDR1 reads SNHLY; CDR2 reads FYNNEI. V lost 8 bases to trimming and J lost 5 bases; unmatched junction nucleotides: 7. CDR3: CASRDRGSRNEKLFF. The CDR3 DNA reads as TGTGCCAGCCGGGACAGGGGGTCCCGGAATGAAAAACTGTTTTTT. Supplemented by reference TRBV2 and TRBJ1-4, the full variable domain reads EPEVTQTPSHQVTQMGQEVILRCVPISNHLYFYWYRQILGQKVEFLVSFYNNEISEKSEIFDDQFSVERPDGSNFTLKIRSTKLEDSAMYFCASRDRGSRNEKLFFGSGTQLSVL.

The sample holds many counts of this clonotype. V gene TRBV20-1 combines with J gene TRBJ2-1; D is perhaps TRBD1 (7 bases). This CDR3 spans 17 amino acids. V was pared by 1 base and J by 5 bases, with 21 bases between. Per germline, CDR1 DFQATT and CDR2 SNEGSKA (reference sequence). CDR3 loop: CSARVDPQGGYNNEQFF. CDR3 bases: TGCAGTGCTAGAGTTGACCCCCAGGGGGGCTACAACAATGAGCAGTTCTTC.

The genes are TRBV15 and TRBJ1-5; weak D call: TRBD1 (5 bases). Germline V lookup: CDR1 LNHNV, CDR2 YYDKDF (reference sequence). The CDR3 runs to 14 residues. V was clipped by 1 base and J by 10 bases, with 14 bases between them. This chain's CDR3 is CATSRVVDGAPQHF. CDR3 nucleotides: TGTGCCACCAGCAGAGTGGTGGATGGGGCCCCCCAGCATTTT.

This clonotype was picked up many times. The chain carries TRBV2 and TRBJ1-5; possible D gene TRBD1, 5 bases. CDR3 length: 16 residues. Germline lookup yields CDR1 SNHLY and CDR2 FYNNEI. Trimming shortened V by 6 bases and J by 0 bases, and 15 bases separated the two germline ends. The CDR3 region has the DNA TGTGCCAGCAGACTCAGGGTAGAGGGTAGCAATCAGCCCCAGCATTTT. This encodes CASRLRVEGSNQPQHF.

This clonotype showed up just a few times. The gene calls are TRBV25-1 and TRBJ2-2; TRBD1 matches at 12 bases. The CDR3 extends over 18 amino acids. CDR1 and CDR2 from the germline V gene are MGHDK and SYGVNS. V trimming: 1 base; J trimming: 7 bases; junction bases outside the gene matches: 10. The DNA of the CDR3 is TGTGCCAGCAGTGAATTATACGGGACAGGGGGCTCTGGCGGGGAGCTGTTTTTT. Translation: CASSELYGTGGSGGELFF.

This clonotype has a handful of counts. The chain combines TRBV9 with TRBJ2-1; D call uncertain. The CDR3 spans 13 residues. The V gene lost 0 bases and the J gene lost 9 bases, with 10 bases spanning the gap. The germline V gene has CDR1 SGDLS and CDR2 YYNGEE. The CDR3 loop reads CASSVAPTAEQFF. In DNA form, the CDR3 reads TGTGCCAGCAGCGTAGCTCCCACCGCTGAGCAGTTCTTC.

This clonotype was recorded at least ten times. The CDR3 nucleotides are TGTGCCAGCTCACCACCACGGGCTAGCACAGATACGCAGTATTTT. This encodes CASSPPRASTDTQYF. The rearrangement joins TRBV18 to TRBJ2-3; D unresolved. The CDR3 contains 15 residues. CDR1 and CDR2 from the germline V gene are KGHSH and LQKENI. Trimming pared 0 bases from V and 0 bases from J, leaving 7 bases between. The whole variable domain, filled in from reference TRBV18 and TRBJ2-3, reads NAGVMQNPRHLVRRRGQEARLRCSPMKGHSHVYWYRQLPEEGLKFMVYLQKENIIDESGMPKERFSAEFPKEGPSILRIQQVVRGDSAAYFCASSPPRASTDTQYFGPGTRLTVL.

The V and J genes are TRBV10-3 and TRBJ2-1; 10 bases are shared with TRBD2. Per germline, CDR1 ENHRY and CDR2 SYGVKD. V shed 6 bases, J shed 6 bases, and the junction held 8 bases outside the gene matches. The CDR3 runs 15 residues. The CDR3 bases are TGTGCCATCAGGGGGCTAGCGGGAGTTGCCAATGAGCAGTTCTTC. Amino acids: CAIRGLAGVANEQFF.

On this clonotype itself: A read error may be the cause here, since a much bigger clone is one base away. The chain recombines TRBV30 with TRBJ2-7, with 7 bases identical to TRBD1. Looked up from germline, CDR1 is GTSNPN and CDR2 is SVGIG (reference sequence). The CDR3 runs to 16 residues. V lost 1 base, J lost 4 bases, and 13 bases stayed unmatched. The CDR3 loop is CAWSGPPGQRTYEQYF. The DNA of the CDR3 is TGTGCCTGGAGTGGCCCCCCGGGACAGAGGACATACGAGCAGTACTTC.

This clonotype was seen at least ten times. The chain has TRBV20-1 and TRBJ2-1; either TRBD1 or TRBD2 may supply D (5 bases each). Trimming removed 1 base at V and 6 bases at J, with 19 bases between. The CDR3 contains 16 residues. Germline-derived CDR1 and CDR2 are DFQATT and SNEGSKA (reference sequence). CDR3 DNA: TGCAGTGCTAGAGTGGGGCGGGCCGGCAATCCCAATGAGCAGTTCTTC. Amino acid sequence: CSARVGRAGNPNEQFF.

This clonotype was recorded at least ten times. The DNA for the CDR3 is TGTGCCAGCAGTAGGAGTAGTGAAAAACTGTTTTTT. Protein: CASSRSSEKLFF. V is TRBV28 and J is TRBJ1-4; no firm D call. CDR1 MDHEN and CDR2 SYDVKM come from the germline V gene. The CDR3 sequence is 12 residues long. With 5 bases removed from V and 7 bases from J, the gap between germline ends came to 8 bases.

The chain's CDR3 is CASTPPGRTEAFF. CDR3 DNA sequence: TGTGCCAGTACCCCCCCGGGCCGCACTGAAGCTTTCTTT. The V gene is TRBV19, the J gene TRBJ1-1; D call uncertain. The CDR3 loop spans 13 amino acids. V was pared by 7 bases and J by 4 bases, with 13 bases between. Germline V gene sequence: CDR1 LNHDA, CDR2 SQIVND (reference sequence).

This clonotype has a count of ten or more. The CDR3 loop reads CASSSYLDTDTQYF. Written as DNA, the CDR3 is TGTGCCAGCAGCTCCTACCTGGACACAGATACGCAGTATTTT. The chain couples TRBV7-2 to TRBJ2-3; D is ambiguous. Germline V gene data show CDR1 as SGHTA and CDR2 as FQGNSA. This CDR3 spans 14 amino acids. The ends were cut back, 4 bases at V and 2 bases at J, with 10 bases in the middle.

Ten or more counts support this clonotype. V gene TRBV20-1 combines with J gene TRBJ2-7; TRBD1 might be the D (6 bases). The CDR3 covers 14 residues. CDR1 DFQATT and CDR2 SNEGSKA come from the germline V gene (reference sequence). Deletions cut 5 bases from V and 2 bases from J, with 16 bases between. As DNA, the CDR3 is TGCAGTGCTCACTCCGACAGGCAACCCTACGAGCAGTACTTC. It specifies CSAHSDRQPYEQYF.

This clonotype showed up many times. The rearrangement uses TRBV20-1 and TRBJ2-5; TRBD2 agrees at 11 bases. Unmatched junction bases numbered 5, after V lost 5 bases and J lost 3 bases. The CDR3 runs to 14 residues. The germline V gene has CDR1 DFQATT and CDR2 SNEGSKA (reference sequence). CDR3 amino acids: CSAPRLAGKETQYF. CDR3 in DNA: TGCAGTGCTCCCCGACTAGCGGGAAAAGAGACCCAGTACTTC.

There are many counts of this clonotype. The CDR3 here is CASSSDRGHEQYF. CDR3 bases: TGTGCCAGCAGCTCGGACAGGGGCCACGAGCAGTACTTC. This sequence joins TRBV7-8 and TRBJ2-7, with TRBD1 matching 9 bases. The length of the CDR3 is 13 residues. V shed 4 bases, J shed 5 bases, and the junction held 3 bases outside the gene matches. Germline values: CDR1 SGHVS, CDR2 FQNEAQ.

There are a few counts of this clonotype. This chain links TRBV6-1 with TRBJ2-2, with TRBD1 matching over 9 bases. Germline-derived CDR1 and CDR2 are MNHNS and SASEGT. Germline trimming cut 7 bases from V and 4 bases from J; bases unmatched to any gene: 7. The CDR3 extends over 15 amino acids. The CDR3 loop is CASNSDRGGTGELFF. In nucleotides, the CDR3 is TGTGCCAGCAATTCGGACAGGGGAGGCACCGGGGAGCTGTTTTTT.